Presented here are 21 T cell receptor beta chains from one specimen sequenced in a study of vaccination effects on CD4 cells after COVID-19. These receptors have no known antigen. Sequencing in the ViraFEST assay came after antigen-specific CD4+ T cells had been expanded with viral peptide pools, which were used to stimulate PBMC. With roughly 9 days of culture completed, CD4+ T cells were isolated. Among the vaccine recipients, none had a prior SARS-CoV-2 infection, and nucleocapsid antibodies were negative. This table comes from immunoSEQ multiplex PCR, and its TCRdb copy is limited to in-frame clones, with some not included. The sample records 20,000 to 25,000 clones, 60% to 75% being singletons. The sequencing used CD4+ T cells from PBMCs cultured with HCoV-NL63 spike peptides, collected before COVID-19 vaccination. Receptors originate from a human donor who received a COVID-19 vaccine.

The genes are TRBV5-4 and TRBJ2-1; tentatively, D is TRBD1 or TRBD2 (6 bases each). CDR3 size: 15 residues. Germline assignment: CDR1 SGHNT and CDR2 YYREEE (reference sequence). V lost 6 bases and J lost 4, with 17 bases in between. CDR3 loop: CASNAGGTTYNEQFF. In DNA, the CDR3 is TGTGCCAGCAACGCAGGCGGGACAACGTACAATGAGCAGTTCTTC.

This sequence joins TRBV29-1 and TRBJ2-7; TRBD1 aligns across 7 bases. With 6 bases clipped from V and 1 base from J, the junction kept 9 bases outside the gene matches. The CDR3 consists of 14 residues. CDR1 is SQVTM and CDR2 is ANQGSEA in the germline V gene. In DNA form, the CDR3 reads TGCAGCGTCATGGACAGGCCTTGGTCCTACGAGCAGTACTTC. Its protein is CSVMDRPWSYEQYF.

This rearrangement joins TRBV11-2 to TRBJ2-3; either TRBD1 or TRBD2 may supply D (5 bases each). Per germline, CDR1 SGHAT and CDR2 FQNNGV. The CDR3 has 13 residues. V was trimmed by 6 bases and J by 2 bases, leaving 9 bases between them. DNA for the CDR3: TGTGCCAGCAGTTCCGGGGCCACAGATACGCAGTATTTT. It translates to CASSSGATDTQYF.

This clone was seen a few times. The CDR3 DNA reads as TGTGCGGTCCGGGGGGCGGGCAATCAGCCCCAGCATTTT. This gives the protein CAVRGAGNQPQHF. The chain uses TRBV19 and TRBJ1-5, with D perhaps TRBD1 (6 bases). Germline CDR1 is LNHDA and CDR2 is SQIVND (reference sequence). CDR3 length: 13 amino acids.

The J gene is TRBJ1-1, the V gene TRBV6-5; D uncertain. The CDR3 totals 11 residues. Looked up from germline, CDR1 is MNHEY and CDR2 is SVGAGI. Trimming left V 8 bases short and J 5 bases short, with 9 bases between. The CDR3 coding sequence is TGTGCCAGCTCAGGAGGAACTGAAGCTTTCTTT. Translated, it gives CASSGGTEAFF.

This chain links TRBV7-9 with TRBJ1-5; D is ambiguous. Trimming removed 1 base at V and 3 bases at J, with 1 base between. Germline V lookup: CDR1 SEHNR, CDR2 FQNEAQ (reference sequence). The CDR3 is 12 residues long. The CDR3 protein is CASSLDNQPQHF. Here the CDR3 DNA reads TGTGCCAGCAGCTTAGACAATCAGCCCCAGCATTTT.

This rearrangement joins TRBV11-2 to TRBJ2-5, with D perhaps TRBD2 (5 bases). Germline assignment: CDR1 SGHAT and CDR2 FQNNGV. The V and J ends lost 0 bases and 5 bases respectively, with 16 bases between them. CDR3 length: 16 amino acids. CDR3 nucleotides: TGTGCCAGCAGCTTAGAAGTAGGGTACCCGGGGGAGACCCAGTACTTC. Protein: CASSLEVGYPGETQYF.

Concerning this clone itself: Germline is not matched at one junction end, which may reflect a read error. This rearrangement joins TRBV7-7 to TRBJ2-1; 7 nucleotides line up with TRBD1. Germline CDR1 SSHAT, CDR2 FNYEAQ (reference sequence). This CDR3 is 17 amino acids long. The CDR3 DNA reads as TGTGCTAGCAGCCCTAGAGCCGGGTCTACAGGGGTCAATGAGCAGTTCTTC. Its protein is CASSPRAGSTGVNEQFF.

The chain combines TRBV5-1 with TRBJ1-6, with 8 bases matching TRBD1. Germline trimming cut 0 bases from V and 7 bases from J; bases unmatched to any gene: 6. CDR1 and CDR2 (germline): SGHRS, YFSETQ. The CDR3 covers 16 residues. CDR3 nucleotides: TGCGCCAGCAGCTTGGCGGGACAGGCCAACAATTCACCCCTCCACTTT. It codes for CASSLAGQANNSPLHF. The full variable domain, rest sourced from reference TRBV5-1 and TRBJ1-6, is KAGVTQTPRYLIKTRGQQVTLSCSPISGHRSVSWYQQTPGQGLQFLFEYFSETQRNKGNFPGRFSGRQFSNSRSEMNVSTLELGDSALYLCASSLAGQANNSPLHFGNGTRLTVT.

The chain carries TRBV6-5 and TRBJ1-5; D gene unclear. The CDR3 covers 13 residues. The ends were cut back, 11 bases at V and 0 bases at J, with 11 bases in the middle. Per the germline V gene, CDR1 is MNHEY and CDR2 is SVGAGI. The CDR3 here is CAAGEDSNQPQHF. CDR3 coding DNA: TGTGCCGCTGGGGAGGATAGCAATCAGCCCCAGCATTTT.

This chain uses TRBV9 with TRBJ1-5, with a weak D call TRBD1 (6 bases). This CDR3 comprises 15 residues. Germline V gene data show CDR1 as SGDLS and CDR2 as YYNGEE. Trimming shortened V by 5 bases and J by 4 bases, and 16 bases separated the two germline ends. The CDR3 nucleotides read TGTGCCAGCAGTCGAGGACAGAGTAGTAATCAGCCCCAGCATTTT. Protein sequence: CASSRGQSSNQPQHF.

The rearrangement links TRBV2 to TRBJ1-2; tentative D call: TRBD1 (5 bases). Trimming took 3 bases from V and 4 from J, leaving 12 bases between them. This CDR3 is 14 amino acids long. CDR1 and CDR2 (germline): SNHLY, FYNNEI. CDR3 nucleotides: TGTGCCAGCAGTGACGGCAGGGCAAGCTATGGCTACACCTTC. Translating it yields CASSDGRASYGYTF.

This chain joins TRBV3-1 (or the pseudogene TRBV3-2) and TRBJ2-5; the match to TRBD2 covers 7 bases. Germline V gene sequence: CDR1 LGHDT, CDR2 YNNKEL (reference sequence). V dropped 4 bases and J dropped 14; count of bases not matched to a gene: 7. The CDR3 length is 11 residues. CDR3 loop: CASSRTGTTYF. CDR3 nucleotides: TGTGCCAGCAGCCGGACCGGGACTACCTACTTC.

The chain joins TRBV5-1 to TRBJ1-2; D is ambiguous. The V gene lost 3 bases and the J gene lost 4 bases, with 16 bases spanning the gap. The CDR3 is 15 residues long. Germline CDR1 SGHRS, CDR2 YFSETQ. In DNA form, the CDR3 reads TGCGCCAGCAGCTCGGCCTCTCCGGGTATCTATGGCTACACCTTC. Translation gives CASSSASPGIYGYTF.

The chain joins TRBV30 to TRBJ1-6, with a tentative D call TRBD1 (6 bases). The CDR3 spans 15 residues. Germline CDR1 GTSNPN, CDR2 SVGIG (reference sequence). The V gene lost 5 bases and the J gene lost 3 bases, with 14 bases spanning the gap. The CDR3 here is CAWEVGGGYNSPLHF. For the CDR3, the DNA is TGTGCCTGGGAGGTAGGGGGGGGCTATAATTCACCCCTCCACTTT.

The gene calls are TRBV10-3 and TRBJ2-1; tentatively, D is TRBD1 (5 bases). Trimming left V 4 bases short and J 5 bases short, with 9 bases between. Germline CDR1 ENHRY, CDR2 SYGVKD. The CDR3 contains 13 residues. The CDR3 DNA follows: TGTGCCATCAGTGCAAAACAGGACAATGAGCAGTTCTTC. Translating gives CAISAKQDNEQFF.

The V call is TRBV30, the J call TRBJ2-3, with TRBD1 matching over 8 bases. Per germline, CDR1 GTSNPN and CDR2 SVGIG (reference sequence). The CDR3 is 15 amino acids. J gave up 4 bases and V 0 bases, and 6 bases lay outside the gene matches. The CDR3 sequence is CAWSVGQGSSDTQYF. The CDR3 nucleotides read TGTGCCTGGAGTGTAGGACAGGGTAGTTCAGATACGCAGTATTTT.

The rearrangement links TRBV20-1 to TRBJ1-2, with a tentative D call TRBD1 (5 bases). In germline, CDR1 is DFQATT, CDR2 SNEGSKA (reference sequence). The CDR3 extends over 11 amino acids. V was shortened by 4 bases and J by 7 bases, with 10 bases between the two germline ends. CDR3 nucleotides: TGCAGTGCTACTGGGGGGGGTGGCTACACCTTC. Translation: CSATGGGGYTF.

This chain's CDR3 is CASNLGTGETQYF. In DNA form, the CDR3 reads TGTGCCAGCAACCTCGGGACGGGGGAGACCCAGTACTTC. The V call is TRBV2, the J call TRBJ2-5; D tentatively reads TRBD1 or TRBD2 (5 bases each). With 7 bases removed from V and 5 bases from J, the gap between germline ends came to 14 bases. The CDR3 extends over 13 amino acids. In germline, CDR1 is SNHLY, CDR2 FYNNEI. The full variable domain, with the rest looked up from reference TRBV2 and TRBJ2-5, is EPEVTQTPSHQVTQMGQEVILRCVPISNHLYFYWYRQILGQKVEFLVSFYNNEISEKSEIFDDQFSVERPDGSNFTLKIRSTKLEDSAMYFCASNLGTGETQYFGPGTRLLVL.

V gene TRBV4-2 combines with J gene TRBJ2-6; 10 bases fit TRBD2. This CDR3 is built from 19 residues. The ends lost 7 bases at V and 2 bases at J; junction bases unmatched: 14. Germline V lookup: CDR1 LGHNA, CDR2 YNFKEQ. Written as DNA, the CDR3 is TGTGCCAGCACGGGGTCTAGCGGGGGCCGGGGGGCTGGGGCCAACGTCCTGACTTTC. This encodes CASTGSSGGRGAGANVLTF.

The genes are TRBV5-1 and TRBJ1-2; weak D call: TRBD1 (5 bases). CDR1 is SGHRS and CDR2 is YFSETQ in the germline V gene. The V end was cut by 0 bases, the J end by 8 bases, with 14 bases between. CDR3 size: 14 residues. CDR3 protein: CASSLVGPFEGYTF. CDR3 nucleotide sequence: TGCGCCAGCAGCTTGGTGGGGCCTTTCGAGGGCTACACCTTC.